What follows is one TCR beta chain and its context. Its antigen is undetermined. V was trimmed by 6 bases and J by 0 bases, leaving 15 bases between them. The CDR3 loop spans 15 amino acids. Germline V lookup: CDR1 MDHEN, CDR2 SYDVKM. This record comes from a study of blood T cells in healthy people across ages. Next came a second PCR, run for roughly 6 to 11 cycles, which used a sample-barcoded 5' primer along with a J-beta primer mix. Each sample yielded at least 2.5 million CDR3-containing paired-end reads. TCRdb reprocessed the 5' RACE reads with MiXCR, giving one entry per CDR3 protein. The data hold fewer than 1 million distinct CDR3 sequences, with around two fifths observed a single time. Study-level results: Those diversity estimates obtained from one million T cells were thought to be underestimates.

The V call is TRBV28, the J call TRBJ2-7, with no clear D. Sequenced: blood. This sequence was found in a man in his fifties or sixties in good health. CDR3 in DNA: TGTGCCAGCAGCGCGGACGGCACTGCCTCCTACGAGCAGTACTTC. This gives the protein CASSADGTASYEQYF. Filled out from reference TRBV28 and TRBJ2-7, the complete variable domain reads DVKVTQSSRYLVKRTGEKVFLECVQDMDHENMFWYRQDPGLGLRLIYFSYDVKMKEKGDIPEGYSVSREKKERFSLILESASTNQTSMYLCASSADGTASYEQYFGPGTRLTVT.